Sequencing of this TCR beta chain was carried out in a study of siplizumab effects on memory and regulatory T cells. The V gene's germline CDR1 is SGHVS and CDR2 FQNEAQ. The CDR3 length is 12 residues. Some clones are missing from TCRdb's copy, which holds only in-frame ones; the method was immunoSEQ multiplex PCR. The sample lists 90,000 to 120,000 clones; around 94% were seen once. Of note for this clone: What it binds is not known.

Findings and limits, study-wide: Among sequences traceable to unstimulated CD4+ memory cells, alloreactive ones were significantly reduced by siplizumab. Naive T cells seemed more diverse than memory cells and seemed major alloresponse contributors. Roughly 75-97% of proliferating CD4+ or CD8+ clones lacked an assignable naive or memory phenotype.

V is TRBV7-8 and J is TRBJ2-1, with D unresolved. Source material: Tregs sorted from blood. This clonotype was sampled from a human donor in good health. The CDR3 protein is CAVRVSYNEQFF. The DNA of the CDR3 is TGTGCTGTAAGAGTATCCTACAATGAGCAGTTCTTC.